The 16 T cell receptor beta chains below all came from one sample that was sequenced in a study of cytomegalovirus exposure and HLA in healthy donors. The PCR employed 60 Vbeta primers together with 13 Jbeta primers. The assay was immunoSEQ multiplex PCR, and TCRdb's table has in-frame clones only and misses some. The sample records around 100,000 clones, approximately 73% being singletons. Sequences were obtained from PBMCs. These receptors all stem from a woman younger than 35 in good health and CMV-seropositive.

The chain uses TRBV4-1 and TRBJ2-1; 10 nucleotides align to TRBD2. V lost 0 bases to trimming and J lost 0 bases; unmatched junction nucleotides: 5. Germline V gene lookup returns CDR1 MGHRA and CDR2 YSYEKL. CDR3 length: 18 residues. The DNA of the CDR3 is TGCGCCAGCAGCCAAGATTGGGCTAGCGGGAGCTCCTACAATGAGCAGTTCTTC. It translates to CASSQDWASGSSYNEQFF.

The rearrangement joins TRBV5-6 to TRBJ1-1; D is unclear. V dropped 1 base and J dropped 0 bases, with 10 bases sitting between them. The CDR3 runs 15 residues. From germline, CDR1 is SGHDT and CDR2 YYEEEE. CDR3 sequence reads: CASSLMNRVNTEAFF. CDR3 coding DNA: TGTGCCAGCAGCTTGATGAACAGAGTGAACACTGAAGCTTTCTTT. Full variable domain (remainder filled in from reference TRBV5-6 and TRBJ1-1): DAGVTQSPTHLIKTRGQQVTLRCSPKSGHDTVSWYQQALGQGPQFIFQYYEEEERQRGNFPDRFSGHQFPNYSSELNVNALLLGDSALYLCASSLMNRVNTEAFFGQGTRLTVV.

The CDR3 region is CASAGLAGGNYEQYF. The CDR3 DNA follows: TGTGCCAGCGCGGGACTAGCGGGAGGAAACTACGAGCAGTACTTC. The rearrangement joins TRBV2 to TRBJ2-7, with 15 bases matching TRBD2. Trimming took 8 bases from V and 3 from J; bases not matched to a gene: 5. The CDR3 runs 15 residues. Germline V lookup: CDR1 SNHLY, CDR2 FYNNEI.

This clone has more than one count but fewer than ten. The V gene is TRBV5-6, the J gene TRBJ2-1, with D perhaps TRBD1 (6 bases). Trimming stripped 0 bases from V and 5 bases from J, with 12 bases between. The CDR3 has 15 residues. Germline V lookup: CDR1 SGHDT, CDR2 YYEEEE. This CDR3 reads CASSLGQVVNNEQFF. The CDR3 DNA reads as TGTGCCAGCAGCTTGGGACAGGTGGTAAACAATGAGCAGTTCTTC.

The CDR3 nucleotides read TGCGCCAGCAGTCAATCAAGTGCTAGCAGGGGTATGTCCACCGGGGAGCTGTTTTTT. Translation: CASSQSSASRGMSTGELFF. V is TRBV23-1 and J is TRBJ2-2, with a weak D call TRBD1 (6 bases). TRBV23-1 is assigned to the ORF class and has an uncertain function. The CDR3 runs 19 residues. The V end lost 0 bases, the J end lost 4 bases, and 21 bases lay between the germline ends.

The V gene is TRBV28, the J gene TRBJ2-1; D call uncertain. V lost 6 bases to trimming and J lost 8 bases, with 8 bases between them. The CDR3 totals 11 residues. Germline lookup yields CDR1 MDHEN and CDR2 SYDVKM. CDR3 sequence (DNA): TGTGCCAGCAGGGAGATCGATGAGCAGTTCTTC. Protein: CASREIDEQFF.

This clone was recorded once. Other DNA sequences of this sample code for an identical CDR3. This rearrangement joins TRBV5-1 to TRBJ2-5; 8 bases agree with TRBD2. CDR1 SGHRS and CDR2 YFSETQ come from the germline V gene. This CDR3 is built from 14 residues. V gave up 0 bases and J gave up 5 bases; unmatched junction bases: 3. The DNA of the CDR3 is TGCGCCAGCAGCTTGGAGCTAGCGGGTGAGACCCAGTACTTC. It encodes CASSLELAGETQYF. The full variable domain, its missing parts supplied by reference TRBV5-1 and TRBJ2-5, is KAGVTQTPRYLIKTRGQQVTLSCSPISGHRSVSWYQQTPGQGLQFLFEYFSETQRNKGNFPGRFSGRQFSNSRSEMNVSTLELGDSALYLCASSLELAGETQYFGPGTRLLVL.

This sequence joins TRBV5-1 and TRBJ2-3; 8 nucleotides align to TRBD2. The ends lost 2 bases at V and 0 bases at J; junction bases unmatched: 2. The CDR3 consists of 15 residues. Germline V CDR1 and CDR2: SGHRS, YFSETQ. The CDR3 bases are TGCGCCAGCAGCTTCTTAGCGGGGAGCACAGATACGCAGTATTTT. It translates to CASSFLAGSTDTQYF.

For the CDR3, the DNA is TGTGCCAGCAGCCCCTTCGCTCCGCGGGACTCCTACAATGAGCAGTTCTTC. Translation gives CASSPFAPRDSYNEQFF. The gene calls are TRBV7-3 and TRBJ2-1; D might be TRBD2 (6 bases). Germline CDR1 SGHTA, CDR2 FQGTGA. The CDR3 spans 17 residues. Trimming took off 5 bases at V and 0 bases at J, with 17 bases between the two ends.

This clone was counted only a few times. A far bigger clonotype differs at one base, so this is likely a read error. CDR3 sequence reads: CTSSYYKGWVTEAFF. The CDR3 DNA is TGTACCAGCAGCTACTACAAGGGGTGGGTCACTGAAGCTTTCTTT. The V gene is TRBV7-9, the J gene TRBJ1-1, with D perhaps matching TRBD1 (5 bases). The CDR3 is 15 amino acids. Germline loops: CDR1 SEHNR, CDR2 FQNEAQ (reference sequence).

This clone has only one observation. The rearrangement joins TRBV6-6 to TRBJ1-2; D uncertain. V lost 5 bases to trimming and J lost 3 bases, with 4 bases between them. In germline, CDR1 is MNHNY, CDR2 SVGAGI (reference sequence). The CDR3 runs 11 residues. The CDR3 reads CASSQDYGYTF. CDR3 sequence (DNA): TGTGCCAGCAGTCAGGACTATGGCTACACCTTC.

The gene calls are TRBV4-1 and TRBJ2-2; no definite D call. Germline values: CDR1 MGHRA, CDR2 YSYEKL. V was shortened by 4 bases and J by 5 bases, with 11 bases between the two germline ends. This CDR3 is 14 amino acids long. The CDR3 region has the DNA TGCGCCAGCAGCCTTAAGAGTCGGACCGGGGAGCTGTTTTTT. Encoded protein: CASSLKSRTGELFF.

The gene calls are TRBV7-6 and TRBJ2-5; D gene ambiguous. This CDR3 has 15 residues. Germline assignment: CDR1 SGHVS and CDR2 FNYEAQ. V was clipped by 3 bases and J by 5 bases, with 16 bases between them. The CDR3 DNA reads TGTGCCAGCAGCTTTCTTAAGGTAGCCTCGGAGACCCAGTACTTC. The encoded protein is CASSFLKVASETQYF. Filled out from reference TRBV7-6 and TRBJ2-5, the complete variable domain reads GAGVSQSPRYKVTKRGQDVALRCDPISGHVSLYWYRQALGQGPEFLTYFNYEAQQDKSGLPNDRFSAERPEGSISTLTIQRTEQRDSAMYRCASSFLKVASETQYFGPGTRLLVL.

The V call is TRBV13, the J call TRBJ2-2; 10 nucleotides line up with TRBD1. V shed 6 bases and J 6 bases; nucleotides not matched to a gene: 7. The CDR3 consists of 15 residues. Germline V lookup: CDR1 PRHDT, CDR2 FYEKMQ (reference sequence). CDR3 in DNA: TGTGCCAGCAGGGGCTGGGGGACAGGGGCCGGGGAGCTGTTTTTT. This encodes CASRGWGTGAGELFF.

The J gene is TRBJ2-1, the V gene TRBV28; weak D call: TRBD1 (5 bases). The length of the CDR3 is 14 residues. The germline V and J ends were trimmed by 6 bases and 9 bases, with 18 bases remaining between them. Germline CDR1 MDHEN, CDR2 SYDVKM. As DNA, the CDR3 is TGTGCCAGCAGCCCAGACAGAGACGTCCGTGAGCAGTTCTTC. This codes for CASSPDRDVREQFF.

The chain joins TRBV4-1 to TRBJ2-5, with unresolved D. Germline CDR1 is MGHRA and CDR2 is YSYEKL. This CDR3 region has 12 residues. V lost 1 base and J lost 9, with 9 bases in between. In DNA form, the CDR3 reads TGCGCCAGCAGCCAAGTGGCCGGGTCCCAGTACTTC. Residues: CASSQVAGSQYF.